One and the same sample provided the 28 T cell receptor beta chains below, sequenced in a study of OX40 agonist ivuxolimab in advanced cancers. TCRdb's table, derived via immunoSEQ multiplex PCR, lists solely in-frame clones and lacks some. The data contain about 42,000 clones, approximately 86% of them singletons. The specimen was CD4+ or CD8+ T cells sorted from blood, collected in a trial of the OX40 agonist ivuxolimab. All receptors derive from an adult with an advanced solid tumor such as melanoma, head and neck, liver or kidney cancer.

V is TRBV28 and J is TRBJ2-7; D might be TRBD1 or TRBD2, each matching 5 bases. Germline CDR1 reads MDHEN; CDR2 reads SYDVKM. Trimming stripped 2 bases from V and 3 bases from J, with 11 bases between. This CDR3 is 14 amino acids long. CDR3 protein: CASSLRGRGYEQYF. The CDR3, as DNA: TGTGCCAGCAGTTTACGGGGCCGCGGCTACGAGCAGTACTTC.

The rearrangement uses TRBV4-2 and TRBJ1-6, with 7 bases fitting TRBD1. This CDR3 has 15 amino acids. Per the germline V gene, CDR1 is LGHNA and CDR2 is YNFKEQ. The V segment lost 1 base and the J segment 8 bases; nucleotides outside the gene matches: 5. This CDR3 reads CASSQAGTVDSPLHF. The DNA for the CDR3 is TGTGCCAGCAGCCAAGCCGGGACAGTTGATTCACCCCTCCACTTT.

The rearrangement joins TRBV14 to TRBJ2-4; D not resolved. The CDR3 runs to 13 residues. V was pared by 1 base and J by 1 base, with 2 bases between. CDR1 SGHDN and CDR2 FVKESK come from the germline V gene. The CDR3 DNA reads TGTGCCAGCAGCCAAGGGGCCAAAAACATTCAGTACTTC. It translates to CASSQGAKNIQYF.

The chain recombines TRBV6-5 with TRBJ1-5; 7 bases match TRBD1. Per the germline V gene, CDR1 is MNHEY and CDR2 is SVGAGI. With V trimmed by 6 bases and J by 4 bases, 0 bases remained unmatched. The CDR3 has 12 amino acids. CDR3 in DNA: TGTGCCAGCAGGACAGGGAATCAGCCCCAGCATTTT. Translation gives CASRTGNQPQHF.

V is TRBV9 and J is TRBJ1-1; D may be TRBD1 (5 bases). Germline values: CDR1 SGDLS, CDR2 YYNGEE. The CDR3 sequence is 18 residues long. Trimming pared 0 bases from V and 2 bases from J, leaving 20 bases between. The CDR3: CASSVVMGVGTANTEAFF. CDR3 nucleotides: TGTGCCAGCAGCGTAGTTATGGGGGTAGGTACTGCAAACACTGAAGCTTTCTTT.

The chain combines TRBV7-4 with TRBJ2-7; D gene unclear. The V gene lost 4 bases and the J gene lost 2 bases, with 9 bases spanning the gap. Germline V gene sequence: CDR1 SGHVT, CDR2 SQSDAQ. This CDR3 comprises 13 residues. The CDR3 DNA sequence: TGTGCCAGCAGCTCGACACCTACCTACGAGCAGTACTTC. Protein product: CASSSTPTYEQYF.

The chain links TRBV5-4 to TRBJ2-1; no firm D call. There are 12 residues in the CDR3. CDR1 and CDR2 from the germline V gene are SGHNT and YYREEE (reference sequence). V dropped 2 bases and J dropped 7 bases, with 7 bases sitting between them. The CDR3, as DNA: TGTGCCAGCAGCTTAGGCCATAATGAGCAGTTCTTC. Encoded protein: CASSLGHNEQFF.

DNA for the CDR3: TGTGCCAGCAGTTTCCGGTCGCGGGACGTCTCCTACGAGCAGTACTTC. Translated, it gives CASSFRSRDVSYEQYF. The chain combines TRBV27 with TRBJ2-7; TRBD2 might be the D (6 bases). Trimming removed 3 bases from V and 0 bases from J, with 15 bases in between. The germline V gene has CDR1 MNHEY and CDR2 SMNVEV (reference sequence). CDR3 size: 16 residues.

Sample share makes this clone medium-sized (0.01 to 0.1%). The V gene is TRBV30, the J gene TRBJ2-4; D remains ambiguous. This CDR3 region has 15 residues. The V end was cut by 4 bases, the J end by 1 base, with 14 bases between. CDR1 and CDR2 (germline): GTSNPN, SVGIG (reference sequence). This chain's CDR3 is CAWNSVASAKNIQYF. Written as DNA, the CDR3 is TGTGCCTGGAATTCAGTGGCCTCCGCCAAAAACATTCAGTACTTC.

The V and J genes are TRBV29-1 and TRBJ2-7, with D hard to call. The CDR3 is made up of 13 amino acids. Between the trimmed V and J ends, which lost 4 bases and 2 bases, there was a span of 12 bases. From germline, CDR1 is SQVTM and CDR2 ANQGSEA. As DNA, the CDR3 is TGCAGCGTTGTGTCCCTCCTCACCTACGAGCAGTACTTC. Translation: CSVVSLLTYEQYF.

The CDR3 sequence is CATSQGGRNTEAFF. In DNA, the CDR3 is TGTGCCACCAGTCAGGGGGGCAGAAACACTGAAGCTTTCTTT. The chain couples TRBV15 to TRBJ1-1, with 7 positions matching TRBD1. The CDR3 length is 14 residues. CDR1 and CDR2 from the germline V gene are LNHNV and YYDKDF (reference sequence). V shed 6 bases and J 2 bases; nucleotides not matched to a gene: 6.

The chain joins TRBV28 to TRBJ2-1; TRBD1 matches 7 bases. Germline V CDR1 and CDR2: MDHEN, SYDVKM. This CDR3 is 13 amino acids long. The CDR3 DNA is TGTGCGTGCCGGGACAGAATCTACAATGAGCAGTTCTTC. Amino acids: CACRDRIYNEQFF.

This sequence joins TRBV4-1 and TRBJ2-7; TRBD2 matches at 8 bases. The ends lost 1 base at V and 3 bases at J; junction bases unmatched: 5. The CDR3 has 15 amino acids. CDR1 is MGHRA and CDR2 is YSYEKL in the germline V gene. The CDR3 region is CASSQGGGLHYEQYF. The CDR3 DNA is TGCGCCAGCAGCCAAGGCGGGGGGCTACACTACGAGCAGTACTTC.

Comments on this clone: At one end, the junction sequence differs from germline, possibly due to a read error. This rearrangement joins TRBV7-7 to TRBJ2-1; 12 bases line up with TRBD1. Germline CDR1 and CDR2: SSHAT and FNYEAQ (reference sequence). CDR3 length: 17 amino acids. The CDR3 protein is CASSPSPGTGGMNEQFF. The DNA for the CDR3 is TGTGCTAGCAGCCCCTCCCCCGGGACAGGGGGCATGAATGAGCAGTTCTTC.

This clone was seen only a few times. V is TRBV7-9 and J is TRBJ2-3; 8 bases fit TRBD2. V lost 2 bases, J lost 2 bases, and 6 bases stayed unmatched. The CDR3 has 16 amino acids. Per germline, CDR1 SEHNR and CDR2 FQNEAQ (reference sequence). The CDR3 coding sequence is TGTGCCAGCAGCTTATGGAGCGGGGGAAACACAGATACGCAGTATTTT. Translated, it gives CASSLWSGGNTDTQYF.

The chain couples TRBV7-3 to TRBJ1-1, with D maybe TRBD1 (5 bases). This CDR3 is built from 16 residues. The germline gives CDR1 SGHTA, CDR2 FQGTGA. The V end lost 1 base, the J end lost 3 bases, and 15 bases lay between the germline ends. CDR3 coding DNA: TGTGCCAGCAGCTTAATCCCTCATGGGGCGGACACTGAAGCTTTCTTT. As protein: CASSLIPHGADTEAFF.

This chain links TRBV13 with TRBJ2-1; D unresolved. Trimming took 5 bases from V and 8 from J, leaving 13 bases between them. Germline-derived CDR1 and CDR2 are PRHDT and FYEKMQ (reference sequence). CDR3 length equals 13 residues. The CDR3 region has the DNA TGTGCCAGCAGCATCGCCCCTTCGGATGAGCAGTTCTTC. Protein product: CASSIAPSDEQFF.

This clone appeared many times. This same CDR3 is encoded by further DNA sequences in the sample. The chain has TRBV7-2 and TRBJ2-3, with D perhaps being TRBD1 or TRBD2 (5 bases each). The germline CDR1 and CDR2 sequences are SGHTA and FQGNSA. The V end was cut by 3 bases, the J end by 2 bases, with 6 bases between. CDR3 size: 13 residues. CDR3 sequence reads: CASSLGDTDTQYF. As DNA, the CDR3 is TGTGCCAGCAGCTTGGGGGACACAGATACGCAGTATTTT.

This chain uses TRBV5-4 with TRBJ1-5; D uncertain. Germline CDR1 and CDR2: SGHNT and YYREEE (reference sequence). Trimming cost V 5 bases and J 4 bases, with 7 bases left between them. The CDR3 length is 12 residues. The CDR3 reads CASSRPNQPQHF. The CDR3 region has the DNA TGTGCCAGCAGTCGCCCTAATCAGCCCCAGCATTTT.

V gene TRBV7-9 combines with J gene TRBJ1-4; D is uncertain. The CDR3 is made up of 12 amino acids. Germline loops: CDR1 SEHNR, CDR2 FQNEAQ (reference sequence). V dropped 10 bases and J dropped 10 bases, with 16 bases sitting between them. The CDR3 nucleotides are TGTGCCATCATAGGCAAAAGCGGAAAACTGTTTTTT. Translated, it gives CAIIGKSGKLFF.

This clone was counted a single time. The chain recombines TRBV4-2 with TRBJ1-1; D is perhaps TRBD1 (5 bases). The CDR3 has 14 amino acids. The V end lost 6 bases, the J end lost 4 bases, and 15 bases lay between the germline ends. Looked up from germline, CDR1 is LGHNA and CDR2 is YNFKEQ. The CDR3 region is CASRFTGTGTEAFF. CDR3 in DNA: TGTGCCAGCAGGTTTACTGGGACTGGCACTGAAGCTTTCTTT.

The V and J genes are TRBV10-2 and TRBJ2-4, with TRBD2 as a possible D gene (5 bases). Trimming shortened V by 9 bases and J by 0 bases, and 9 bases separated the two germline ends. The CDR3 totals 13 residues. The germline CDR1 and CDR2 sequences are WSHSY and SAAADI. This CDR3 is CASSDIAKNIQYF. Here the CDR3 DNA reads TGCGCCAGTAGCGACATAGCCAAAAACATTCAGTACTTC.

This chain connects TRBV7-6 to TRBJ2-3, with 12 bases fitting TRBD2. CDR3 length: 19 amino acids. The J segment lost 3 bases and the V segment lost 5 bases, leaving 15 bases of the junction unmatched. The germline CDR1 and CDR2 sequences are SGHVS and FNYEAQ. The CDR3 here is CASSPRGASGGVLTDTQYF. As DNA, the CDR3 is TGTGCCAGCAGCCCCAGGGGGGCTAGCGGGGGGGTTCTGACAGATACGCAGTATTTT. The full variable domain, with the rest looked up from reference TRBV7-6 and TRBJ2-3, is GAGVSQSPRYKVTKRGQDVALRCDPISGHVSLYWYRQALGQGPEFLTYFNYEAQQDKSGLPNDRFSAERPEGSISTLTIQRTEQRDSAMYRCASSPRGASGGVLTDTQYFGPGTRLTVL.

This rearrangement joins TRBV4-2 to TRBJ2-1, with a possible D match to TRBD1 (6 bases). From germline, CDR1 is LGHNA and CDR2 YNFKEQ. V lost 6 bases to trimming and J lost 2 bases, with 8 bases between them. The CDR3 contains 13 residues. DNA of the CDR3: TGTGCCAGCAGGGGGGCCGCCTACAATGAGCAGTTCTTC. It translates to CASRGAAYNEQFF.

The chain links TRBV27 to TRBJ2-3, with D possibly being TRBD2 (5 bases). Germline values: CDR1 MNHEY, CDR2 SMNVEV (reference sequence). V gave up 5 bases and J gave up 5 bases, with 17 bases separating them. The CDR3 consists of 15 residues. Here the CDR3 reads CASSLRTGTVDTQYF. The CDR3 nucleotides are TGTGCCAGCAGTCTCCGGACTGGAACTGTAGATACGCAGTATTTT.

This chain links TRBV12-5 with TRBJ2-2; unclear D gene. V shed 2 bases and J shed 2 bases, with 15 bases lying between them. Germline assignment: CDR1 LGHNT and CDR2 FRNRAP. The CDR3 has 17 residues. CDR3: CASGLLLGRNNTGELFF. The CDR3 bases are TGTGCTAGTGGTTTGCTCCTCGGACGGAATAACACCGGGGAGCTGTTTTTT. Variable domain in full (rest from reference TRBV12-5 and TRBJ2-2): DARVTQTPRHKVTEMGQEVTMRCQPILGHNTVFWYRQTMMQGLELLAYFRNRAPLDDSGMPKDRFSAEMPDATLATLKIQPSEPRDSAVYFCASGLLLGRNNTGELFFGEGSRLTVL.

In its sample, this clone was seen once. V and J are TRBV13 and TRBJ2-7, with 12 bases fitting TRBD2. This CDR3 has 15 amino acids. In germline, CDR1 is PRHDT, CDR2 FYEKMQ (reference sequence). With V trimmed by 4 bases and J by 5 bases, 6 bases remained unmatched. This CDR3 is CASSSGLAGFNEQYF. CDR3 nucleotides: TGTGCCAGCAGCTCGGGACTAGCGGGTTTCAACGAGCAGTACTTC.

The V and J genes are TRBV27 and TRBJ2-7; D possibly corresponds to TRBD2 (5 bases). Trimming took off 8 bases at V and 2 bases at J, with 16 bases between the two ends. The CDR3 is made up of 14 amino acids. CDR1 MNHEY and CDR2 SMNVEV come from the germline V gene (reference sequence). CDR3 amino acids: CASHSVASPYEQYF. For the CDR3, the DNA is TGTGCCAGCCACTCGGTAGCGTCCCCCTACGAGCAGTACTTC.